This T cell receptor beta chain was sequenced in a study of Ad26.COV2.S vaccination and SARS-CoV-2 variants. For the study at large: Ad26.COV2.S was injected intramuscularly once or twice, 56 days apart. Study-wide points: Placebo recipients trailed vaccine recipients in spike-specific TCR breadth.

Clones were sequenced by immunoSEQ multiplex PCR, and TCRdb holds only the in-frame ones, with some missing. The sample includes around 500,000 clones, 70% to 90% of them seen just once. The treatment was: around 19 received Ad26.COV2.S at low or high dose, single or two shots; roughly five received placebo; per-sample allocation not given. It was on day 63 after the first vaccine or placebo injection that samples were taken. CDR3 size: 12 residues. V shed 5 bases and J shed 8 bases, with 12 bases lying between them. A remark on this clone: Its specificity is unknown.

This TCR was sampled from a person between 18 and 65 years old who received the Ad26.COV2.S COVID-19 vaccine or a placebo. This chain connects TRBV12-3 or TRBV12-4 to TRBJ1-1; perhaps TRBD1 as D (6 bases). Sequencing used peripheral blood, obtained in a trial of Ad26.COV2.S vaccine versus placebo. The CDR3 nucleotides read TGTGCCAGCAGTGAGTGGACAGCAGAAGCTTTCTTT. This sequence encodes CASSEWTAEAFF.